These T cell receptor beta chains were read from a single sample in a study of sequential checkpoint blockade in melanoma. Profiling relied on immunoSEQ multiplex PCR, and the TCRdb table lists in-frame clones only, not all of them. The table lists around 6,100 clones, under 25% of them singletons. Sequenced here: tumor tissue (inferred from file names), sampled from a patient given nivolumab and ipilimumab in sequence. The receptors were sampled from a human donor with melanoma. The CDR3 runs from the conserved cysteine through the conserved F or W. A D gene is named only where the DNA matches it firmly. The listing skips clone size in some rows; elsewhere it reads once, few, many or a size class.

J gene	D gene	V gene	CDR3 length	clone size	CDR3 protein	CDR3 DNA
TRBJ1-3	NA	TRBV9	14	many	CASSVGSSGNTIYF	TGTGCCAGCAGCGTAGGAAGCTCTGGAAACACCATATATTTT
TRBJ2-1	TRBD2	TRBV7-7	17	NA	CASSLPSGRQSYNEQFF	TGTGCCAGCAGCTTACCTAGCGGGAGGCAGTCCTACAATGAGCAGTTCTTC
TRBJ2-1	TRBD2	TRBV5-1	15	few	CASSWTSGGSGEQFF	TGCGCCAGCAGCTGGACTAGCGGGGGTAGTGGTGAGCAGTTCTTC
TRBJ2-3	NA	TRBV11-3	14	NA	CASSKSTGDYTQYF	TGTGCCAGCAGCAAATCGACAGGCGATTATACGCAGTATTTT
TRBJ2-3	NA	TRBV11-3	16	many	CASSLGPGGITDTQYF	TGTGCCAGCAGCTTAGGACCAGGGGGGATCACAGATACGCAGTATTTT
TRBJ2-3	NA	TRBV6-8	15	many	CASSGGVSSTDTQYF	TGTGCCAGCAGCGGGGGAGTCTCTAGCACAGATACGCAGTATTTT
TRBJ2-7	NA	TRBV9	14	many	CASSVEIQSYEQYF	TGTGCCAGCAGCGTAGAGATACAGAGCTACGAGCAGTACTTC
TRBJ2-1	NA	TRBV9	17	NA	CASSVFSEQGGKREQFF	TGTGCCAGCAGCGTTTTCTCGGAACAGGGCGGGAAGAGGGAGCAGTTCTTC
TRBJ1-1	NA	TRBV29-1	13	NA	CSVEPGRRTEAFF	TGCAGCGTTGAACCGGGACGGAGGACTGAAGCTTTCTTT
TRBJ2-2	TRBD2	TRBV12-5	16	NA	CASGLVLAGNTGELFF	TGTGCTAGTGGTTTGGTGCTAGCGGGTAACACCGGGGAGCTGTTTTTT
TRBJ2-1	NA	TRBV6-8	14	few	CASIRLGGGPEQFF	TGTGCCAGCATCAGACTAGGGGGGGGGCCTGAGCAGTTCTTC
TRBJ2-1	NA	TRBV6-8	15	many	CASSPQGRTYNEQFF	TGTGCCAGCAGTCCCCAGGGGCGAACCTACAATGAGCAGTTCTTC
TRBJ2-7	NA	TRBV18	15	medium-sized	CASSPVYRQSYEQYF	TGTGCCAGCTCACCAGTGTACCGTCAATCCTACGAGCAGTACTTC
TRBJ2-4	TRBD1	TRBV19	16	NA	CASSRQEWDRKNIQYF	TGTGCCAGTAGTAGACAAGAATGGGACAGAAAAAACATTCAGTACTTC
TRBJ1-5	NA	TRBV12-5	14	few	CASRLGPSNQPQHF	TGTGCCAGCCGACTGGGCCCCAGCAATCAGCCCCAGCATTTT
TRBJ2-1	TRBD2	TRBV19	15	medium-sized	CASSQTSGALNEQFF	TGTGCCAGTAGTCAAACGAGCGGGGCCCTCAATGAGCAGTTCTTC
TRBJ2-1	TRBD2	TRBV6-8	14	NA	CASRTSGRVRGQFF	TGTGCCAGCAGGACTAGCGGGAGGGTACGCGGGCAGTTCTTC
TRBJ2-1	TRBD2	TRBV25-1	15	few	CASSEGGTSRNEQFF	TGTGCCAGCAGTGAAGGCGGGACTAGTCGGAATGAGCAGTTCTTC
TRBJ1-4	NA	TRBV9	15	NA	CASSVGASFNEKLFF	TGTGCCAGCAGCGTAGGCGCGAGCTTTAATGAAAAACTGTTTTTT
TRBJ1-5	NA	TRBV11-3	14	many	CASSLETGNQPQHF	TGTGCCAGCAGCTTAGAAACAGGGAATCAGCCCCAGCATTTT
TRBJ1-1	NA	TRBV6-8	14	large	CASSYEGGPDEAFF	TGTGCCAGCAGTTACGAAGGGGGACCGGATGAAGCTTTCTTT
TRBJ2-7	NA	TRBV7-1	13	NA	CASSWGQDYEQYF	TGTGCCAGCAGCTGGGGCCAAGACTACGAGCAGTACTTC
TRBJ2-3	TRBD2	TRBV6-8	15	many	CASSKRGWATDTQYF	TGTGCCAGCAGTAAGCGGGGTTGGGCCACAGATACGCAGTATTTT
TRBJ2-7	NA	TRBV5-1	15	NA	CASSATGTAGNEQYF	TGCGCCAGCAGCGCCACCGGGACAGCGGGAAACGAGCAGTACTTC
TRBJ2-2	TRBD1	TRBV11-3	16	many	CASSARTGRNTGELFF	TGTGCCAGCAGCGCCCGGACAGGGCGGAACACCGGGGAGCTGTTTTTT
TRBJ1-5	NA	TRBV11-3	15	few	CASSPETGFNQPQHF	TGTGCCAGCAGCCCAGAAACAGGATTTAATCAGCCCCAGCATTTT
TRBJ2-3	NA	TRBV30	14	NA	CASKGGARGDTQYF	TGTGCCTCCAAAGGTGGCGCGCGAGGAGATACGCAGTATTTT
TRBJ2-7	TRBD2	TRBV30	16	NA	CAWSRERGGFLYEQYF	TGTGCCTGGAGTCGCGAGCGGGGGGGCTTTCTATACGAGCAGTACTTC
TRBJ2-1	TRBD2	TRBV9	16	NA	CASSLGLAGQDNEQFF	TGTGCCAGCAGCTTAGGGCTAGCGGGGCAAGACAATGAGCAGTTCTTC
TRBJ2-3	TRBD2	TRBV29-1	15	NA	CSVSQTSVSGDTQYF	TGCAGCGTTTCGCAAACTAGCGTCTCTGGGGATACGCAGTATTTT
TRBJ2-1	TRBD2	TRBV11-3	15	few	CASRFGTSGYNEQFF	TGTGCCAGCAGGTTCGGGACTAGCGGTTACAATGAGCAGTTCTTC